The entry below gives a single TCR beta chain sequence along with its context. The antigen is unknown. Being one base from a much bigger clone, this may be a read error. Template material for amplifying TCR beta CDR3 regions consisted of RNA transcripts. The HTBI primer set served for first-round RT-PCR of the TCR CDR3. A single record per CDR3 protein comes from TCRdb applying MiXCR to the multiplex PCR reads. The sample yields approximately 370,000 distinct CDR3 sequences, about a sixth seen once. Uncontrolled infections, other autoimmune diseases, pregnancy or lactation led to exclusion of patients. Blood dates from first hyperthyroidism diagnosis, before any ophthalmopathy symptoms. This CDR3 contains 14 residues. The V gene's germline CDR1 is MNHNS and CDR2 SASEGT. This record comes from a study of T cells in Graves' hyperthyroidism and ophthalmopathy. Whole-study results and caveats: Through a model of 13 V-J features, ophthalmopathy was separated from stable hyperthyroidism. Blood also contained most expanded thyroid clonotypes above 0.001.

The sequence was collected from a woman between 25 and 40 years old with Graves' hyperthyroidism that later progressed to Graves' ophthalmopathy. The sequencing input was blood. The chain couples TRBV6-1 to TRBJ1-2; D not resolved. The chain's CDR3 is CACSENLDDYGYTF. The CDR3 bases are TGTGCCTGCAGTGAAAACCTCGACGACTATGGCTACACCTTC.